This paragraph covers one T cell receptor beta chain sequence. This specimen comes from a study of blood T cell repertoires in COVID-19. Study in general: Acute and convalescent COVID-19 specimens originated in the United States, Italy and Spain.

Original processing methods: Scientists estimated how many nucleated cells there were by amplifying reference gene primers. Sequencing was performed with immunoSEQ multiplex PCR; in TCRdb, only in-frame clones are kept and a portion is missing. D and trimming were read from the DNA, whereas the V and J calls and clone size are those reported in that table. The data show around 92,000 clones, nearly 85% seen once. Germline V lookup: CDR1 SGHNT, CDR2 YYREEE (reference sequence). The CDR3 has 14 residues. The J segment lost 7 bases and the V segment lost 4 bases, leaving 7 bases of the junction unmatched.

Source material: peripheral blood. This chain joins TRBV5-4 and TRBJ1-4; 7 nucleotides align to TRBD1. The TCR sequence derives from a woman older than 75 with acute or convalescent COVID-19. The CDR3 here is CASSPGQEGEKLFF. The CDR3 DNA is TGTGCCAGCAGCCCTGGACAGGAGGGTGAAAAACTGTTTTTT.